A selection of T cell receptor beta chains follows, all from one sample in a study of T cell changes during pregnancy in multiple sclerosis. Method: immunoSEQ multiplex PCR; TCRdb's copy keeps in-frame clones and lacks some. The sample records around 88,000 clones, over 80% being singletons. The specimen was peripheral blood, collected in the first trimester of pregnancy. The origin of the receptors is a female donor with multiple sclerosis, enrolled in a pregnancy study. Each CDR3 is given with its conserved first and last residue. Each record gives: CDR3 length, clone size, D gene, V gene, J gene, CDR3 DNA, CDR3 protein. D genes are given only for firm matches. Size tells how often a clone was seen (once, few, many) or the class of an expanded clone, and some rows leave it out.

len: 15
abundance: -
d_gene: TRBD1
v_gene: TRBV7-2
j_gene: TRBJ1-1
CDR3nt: TGTGCCAGCAGCTCATACAGGGGGCCCCACGCTGAAGCTTTCTTT
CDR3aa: CASSSYRGPHAEAFF

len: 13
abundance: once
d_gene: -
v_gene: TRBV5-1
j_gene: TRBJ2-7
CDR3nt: TGCGCCAGCAGCTTAGTTGGCCCTAGGGAGCAGTACTTC
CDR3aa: CASSLVGPREQYF

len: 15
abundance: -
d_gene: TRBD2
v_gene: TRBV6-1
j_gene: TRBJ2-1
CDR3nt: TGTGCCAGCAGTTTTGGGACTAGCGGGATCAATGAGCAGTTCTTC
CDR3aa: CASSFGTSGINEQFF

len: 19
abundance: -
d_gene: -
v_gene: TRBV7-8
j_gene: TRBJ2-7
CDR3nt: TGTGCCAGCAGCTTAGCGTACGGGGGCGCGACAGGGAACACCTACGAGCAGTACTTC
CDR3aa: CASSLAYGGATGNTYEQYF

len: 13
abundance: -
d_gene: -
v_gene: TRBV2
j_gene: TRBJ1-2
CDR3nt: TGTGCCAGCAGTGCCTACAGAAACTATGGCTACACCTTC
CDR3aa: CASSAYRNYGYTF

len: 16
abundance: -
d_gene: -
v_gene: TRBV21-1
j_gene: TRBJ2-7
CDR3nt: TGTGCCAGCAGCAAAGCGCGGGAAACGCTGGCCTACGAGCAGTACTTC
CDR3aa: CASSKARETLAYEQYF

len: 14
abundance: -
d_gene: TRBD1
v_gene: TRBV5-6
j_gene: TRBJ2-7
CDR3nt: TGTGCCAGCAGCTTGACGACAGGGACATGGGAGCAGTACTTC
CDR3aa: CASSLTTGTWEQYF

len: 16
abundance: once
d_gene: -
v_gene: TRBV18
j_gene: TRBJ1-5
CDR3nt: TGTGCCAGCTCAGCTAAACGGGGGGCGCGGAATCAGCCCCAGCATTTT
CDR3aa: CASSAKRGARNQPQHF

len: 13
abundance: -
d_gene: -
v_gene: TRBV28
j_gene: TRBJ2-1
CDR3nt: TGTGCCAGCAAGTATTTGGCCAACAATGAGCAGTTCTTC
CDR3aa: CASKYLANNEQFF

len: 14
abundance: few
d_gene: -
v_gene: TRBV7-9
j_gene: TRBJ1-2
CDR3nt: TGTGCCAGCAGCTCGATGGACAGCTTAAATGGCTACACCTTC
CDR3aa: CASSSMDSLNGYTF

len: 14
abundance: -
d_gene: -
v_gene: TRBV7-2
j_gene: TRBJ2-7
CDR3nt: TGTGCCAGCAGCTGGGTCAGGGTGGGCTACGAGCAGTACTTC
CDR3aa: CASSWVRVGYEQYF

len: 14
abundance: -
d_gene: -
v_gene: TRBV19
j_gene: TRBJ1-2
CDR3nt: TGTGCCAGTAGTCCACAGGAACCCCCCTATGGCTACACCTTC
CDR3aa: CASSPQEPPYGYTF

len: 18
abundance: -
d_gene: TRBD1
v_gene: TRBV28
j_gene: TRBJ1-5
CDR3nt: TGTGCCAGCAGTTTATTCGGGACAGGGGGCTTAGGCAATCAGCCCCAGCATTTT
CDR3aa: CASSLFGTGGLGNQPQHF

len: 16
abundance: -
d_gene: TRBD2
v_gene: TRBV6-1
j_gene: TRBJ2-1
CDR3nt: TGTGCCAGCAGTGACCCGACTAGCGGGAGGTCGGATGAGCAGTTCTTC
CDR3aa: CASSDPTSGRSDEQFF

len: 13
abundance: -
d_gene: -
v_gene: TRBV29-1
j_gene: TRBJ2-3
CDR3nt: TGCAGCGTTGGGGGGCAGGTGACAGATACGCAGTATTTT
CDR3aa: CSVGGQVTDTQYF

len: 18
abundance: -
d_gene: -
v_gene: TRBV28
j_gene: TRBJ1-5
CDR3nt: TGTGCCAGCAGTTTAAGGGGACTCAAGGGTTATAGCAATCAGCCCCAGCATTTT
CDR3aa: CASSLRGLKGYSNQPQHF